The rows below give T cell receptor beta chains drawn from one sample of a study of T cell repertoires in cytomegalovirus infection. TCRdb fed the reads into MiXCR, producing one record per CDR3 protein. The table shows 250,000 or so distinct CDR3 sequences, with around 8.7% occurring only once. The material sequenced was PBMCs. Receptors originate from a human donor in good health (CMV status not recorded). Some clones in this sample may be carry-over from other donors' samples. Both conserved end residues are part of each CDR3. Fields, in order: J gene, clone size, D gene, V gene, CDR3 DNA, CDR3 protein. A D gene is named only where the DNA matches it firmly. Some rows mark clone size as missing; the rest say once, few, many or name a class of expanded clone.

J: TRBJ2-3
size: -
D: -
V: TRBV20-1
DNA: TGCAGTGCCCCCCCCCGCGCAACAGATACGCAGTATTTT
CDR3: CSAPPRATDTQYF

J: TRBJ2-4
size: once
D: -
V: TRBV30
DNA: TGTGCCTGGAGAGATAGGGACATTCAGTACTTC
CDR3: CAWRDRDIQYF

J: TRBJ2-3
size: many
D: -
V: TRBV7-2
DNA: TGTGCCAGCACTATCGGAGGGACAGATACGCAGTATTTT
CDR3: CASTIGGTDTQYF

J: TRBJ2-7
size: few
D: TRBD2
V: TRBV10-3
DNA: TGTGCCATCAGGCCGAGCTTAGCGGGGGGGTCCTACGAGCAGTACTTC
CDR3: CAIRPSLAGGSYEQYF

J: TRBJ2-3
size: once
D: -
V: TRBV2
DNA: TGTGCCAGCAGAGGGACTTCCTGGGAGCAGTATTTT
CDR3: CASRGTSWEQYF

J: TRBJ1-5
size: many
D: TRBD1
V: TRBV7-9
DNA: TGTGCCAGCAGCAGAACAGGGGAGGGCAATCAGCCCCAGCATTTT
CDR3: CASSRTGEGNQPQHF

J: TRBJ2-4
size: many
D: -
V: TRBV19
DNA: TGTGCCAGTAGTGTCCTACAGGGCGGCTCAGGAAACATTCAGTACTTC
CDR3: CASSVLQGGSGNIQYF

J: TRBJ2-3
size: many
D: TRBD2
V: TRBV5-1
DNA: TGCGCCAGCGGGAGGGGACTAGAAGCAGATACGCAGTATTTT
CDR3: CASGRGLEADTQYF

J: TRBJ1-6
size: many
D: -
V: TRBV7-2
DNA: TGTGCCAGCAGCCCAGGACCATCAAATAATTCACCCCTCCACTTT
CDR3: CASSPGPSNNSPLHF

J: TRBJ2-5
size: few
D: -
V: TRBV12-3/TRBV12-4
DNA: TGTGCCAGCAGTTTTGGACGTCAAAGGTCCGGGACCCAGTACTTC
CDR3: CASSFGRQRSGTQYF

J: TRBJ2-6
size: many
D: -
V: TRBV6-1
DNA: TGTGCCAGCAGTTTCCCTACGGGGGGACATCCCTCTGGGGCCAACGTCCTGACTTTC
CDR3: CASSFPTGGHPSGANVLTF

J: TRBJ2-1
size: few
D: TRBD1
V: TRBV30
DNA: TGTGCCTGGTCCCGGACAGGGGTGTACAATGAGCAGTTCTTC
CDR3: CAWSRTGVYNEQFF

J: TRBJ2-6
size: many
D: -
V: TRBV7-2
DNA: TGTGCCAGCAGCTTAAGCCCTAAGGGCTCTGGGGCCAACGTCCTGACTTTC
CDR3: CASSLSPKGSGANVLTF

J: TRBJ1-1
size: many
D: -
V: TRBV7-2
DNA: TGTGCCAGCAGCTCATCTGGGTGGACTGAAGCTTTCTTT
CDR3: CASSSSGWTEAFF

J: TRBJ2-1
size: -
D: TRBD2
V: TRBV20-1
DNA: TGCAGTGCTAGGTACCTAGCGGGAGGAACTGAGCAGTTCTTC
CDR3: CSARYLAGGTEQFF

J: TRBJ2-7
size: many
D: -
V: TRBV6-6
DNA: TGTGCCAGCAGTGTGTACGGGGACGAGCAGTACTTC
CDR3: CASSVYGDEQYF

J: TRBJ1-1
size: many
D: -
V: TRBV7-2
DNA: TGTGCCAGCAGAAAGAACACTGAAGCTTTCTTT
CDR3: CASRKNTEAFF

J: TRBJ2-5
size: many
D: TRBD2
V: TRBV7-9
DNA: TGTGCCAGCAGCTTAGGGCTAGCGGAAAAAGAGACCCAGTACTTC
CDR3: CASSLGLAEKETQYF

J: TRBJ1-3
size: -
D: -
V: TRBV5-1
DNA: TGCGCCAGCAGCTTGGCCGATTCAGCTGGAAACACCATATATTTT
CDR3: CASSLADSAGNTIYF

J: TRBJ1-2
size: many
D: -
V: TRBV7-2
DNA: TGTGCCAGCAGCTTATACCCCCTCGGAGCAGCTAACTATGGCTACACCTTC
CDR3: CASSLYPLGAANYGYTF

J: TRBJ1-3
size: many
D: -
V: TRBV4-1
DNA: TGCGCCAGCAGCCAAGAATACAACGGGACAAATGGAAACACCATATATTTT
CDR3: CASSQEYNGTNGNTIYF

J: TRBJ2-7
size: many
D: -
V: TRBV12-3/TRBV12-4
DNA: TGTGCCAGCAGTTTCCGGGGGAACTCCTACGAGCAGTACTTC
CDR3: CASSFRGNSYEQYF

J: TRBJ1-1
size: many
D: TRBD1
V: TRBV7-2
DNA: TGTGCCAGCAGCCGACAGGGGACGCCAATGGCGAACACTGAAGCTTTCTTT
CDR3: CASSRQGTPMANTEAFF

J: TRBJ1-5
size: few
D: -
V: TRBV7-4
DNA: TGTGCCAGCAGCTCCCCTAGAAAGGACCCCATCGACAGAGAGTATAGCAATCAGCCCCAGCATTTT
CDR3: CASSSPRKDPIDREYSNQPQHF

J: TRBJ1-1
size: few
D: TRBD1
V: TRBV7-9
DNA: TGTGCCAGCAGCCGACCGACAGGGGAAAGAGCTTTCTTT
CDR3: CASSRPTGERAFF